One and the same sample provided the 10 T cell receptor beta chains below, sequenced in a study of blood T cell repertoires in COVID-19. TCRdb keeps only in-frame clones here, not all; method: immunoSEQ multiplex PCR. Of 30,000 to 40,000 clones in the sample, around 93% are singletons; the top ten hold 4.5% to 6%. The sequenced material came from peripheral blood. The receptors come from a human donor in a cohort sampled during active COVID-19.

The chain employs TRBV2 and TRBJ1-1; tentatively, D is TRBD1 (6 bases). Germline V gives CDR1 SNHLY, CDR2 FYNNEI. V was shortened by 6 bases and J by 5 bases, with 16 bases between the two germline ends. The CDR3 consists of 14 residues. The CDR3 is CASRTGTSGTEAFF. As DNA, the CDR3 is TGTGCCAGCAGGACCGGGACATCAGGTACTGAAGCTTTCTTT.

As regards this clone: Sequence at one end of the junction differs from germline and may be a read error. The sample contains more than one DNA sequence encoding this CDR3. The chain links TRBV5-1 to TRBJ1-4; D is perhaps TRBD1 (6 bases). CDR1 is SGHRS and CDR2 is YFSETQ in the germline V gene. This CDR3 is built from 14 residues. Written as DNA, the CDR3 is TGCGCCAGCAGCTTGAGGCAGGGGAATGAAAAATTGTTTTTT. This codes for CASSLRQGNEKLFF.

The J gene is TRBJ1-1, the V gene TRBV29-1, with 8 positions matching TRBD1. Germline CDR1 SQVTM, CDR2 ANQGSEA. Germline trimming cut 0 bases from V and 7 bases from J; bases unmatched to any gene: 7. The CDR3 spans 14 residues. The CDR3 bases are TGCAGCGTTGAAGATCAGGACAGGGTGAATGAAGCTTTCTTT. Translating gives CSVEDQDRVNEAFF.

The chain is built from TRBV29-1 and TRBJ2-5, with a possible D match to TRBD1 (6 bases). The CDR3 runs to 12 residues. The germline gives CDR1 SQVTM, CDR2 ANQGSEA. The chain's CDR3 is CSHQGNGETQYF. The CDR3 DNA reads TGCAGTCACCAGGGGAATGGAGAGACCCAGTACTTC.

The sample holds one count of this clone. The chain joins TRBV25-1 to TRBJ1-3; possible D gene TRBD1, 5 bases. The CDR3 contains 16 residues. Germline V gene data show CDR1 as MGHDK and CDR2 as SYGVNS. V was shortened by 2 bases and J by 0 bases, with 11 bases between the two germline ends. CDR3 DNA: TGTGCCAGCAGTGAAGGTGACAGCTACTCTGGAAACACCATATATTTT. Protein product: CASSEGDSYSGNTIYF.

The V gene is TRBV13, the J gene TRBJ1-1; TRBD1 might be the D (6 bases). This CDR3 contains 15 residues. Trimming took 5 bases from V and 0 from J, leaving 13 bases between them. Germline CDR1 PRHDT, CDR2 FYEKMQ (reference sequence). The CDR3 region has the DNA TGTGCCAGCAGCACCCGGACAGAGATGAACACTGAAGCTTTCTTT. Translation: CASSTRTEMNTEAFF.

The chain carries TRBV15 and TRBJ2-5; TRBD2 agrees at 11 bases. V gave up 0 bases and J gave up 1 base; unmatched junction bases: 7. Germline CDR1 is LNHNV and CDR2 is YYDKDF (reference sequence). This CDR3 region has 18 residues. For the CDR3, the DNA is TGTGCCACCAGCAGAGATCGTAGCGGGGGGGCCACCCAAGAGACCCAGTACTTC. Translating gives CATSRDRSGGATQETQYF. Supplemented by reference TRBV15 and TRBJ2-5, the full variable domain reads DAMVIQNPRYQVTQFGKPVTLSCSQTLNHNVMYWYQQKSSQAPKLLFHYYDKDFNNEADTPDNFQSRRPNTSFCFLDIRSPGLGDTAMYLCATSRDRSGGATQETQYFGPGTRLLVL.

The gene calls are TRBV19 and TRBJ1-5; D is uncertain. Trimming removed 5 bases from V and 5 bases from J, with 10 bases in between. The CDR3 covers 13 residues. The germline V gene has CDR1 LNHDA and CDR2 SQIVND (reference sequence). CDR3 DNA sequence: TGTGCCAGTAGTGGCGGTTCCTATCAGCCCCAGCATTTT. Translating it yields CASSGGSYQPQHF.

This chain uses TRBV21-1 with TRBJ2-7; TRBD2 is the table's D call, not checked against the DNA. TRBV21-1 is described as a pseudogene. The CDR3 extends over 18 amino acids. CDR3 DNA: TGTGCCAGCAGCCGAAAGGACGCGAGGGAGAGGTCCCCCTACGAGCAGTACGTC. Its protein product is CASSRKDARERSPYEQYV.

The chain employs TRBV19 and TRBJ2-4; the match to TRBD2 covers 12 bases. This CDR3 is 15 amino acids long. Germline V gives CDR1 LNHDA, CDR2 SQIVND (reference sequence). Trimming removed 6 bases from V and 4 bases from J; junction bases left unmatched: 4. The CDR3 DNA sequence: TGTGCCAGTAGCAGACTAGCGGGGGCGAAAAACATTCAGTACTTC. This sequence encodes CASSRLAGAKNIQYF. The whole variable domain, filled in from reference TRBV19 and TRBJ2-4, reads DGGITQSPKYLFRKEGQNVTLSCEQNLNHDAMYWYRQDPGQGLRLIYYSQIVNDFQKGDIAEGYSVSREKKESFPLTVTSAQKNPTAFYLCASSRLAGAKNIQYFGAGTRLSVL.